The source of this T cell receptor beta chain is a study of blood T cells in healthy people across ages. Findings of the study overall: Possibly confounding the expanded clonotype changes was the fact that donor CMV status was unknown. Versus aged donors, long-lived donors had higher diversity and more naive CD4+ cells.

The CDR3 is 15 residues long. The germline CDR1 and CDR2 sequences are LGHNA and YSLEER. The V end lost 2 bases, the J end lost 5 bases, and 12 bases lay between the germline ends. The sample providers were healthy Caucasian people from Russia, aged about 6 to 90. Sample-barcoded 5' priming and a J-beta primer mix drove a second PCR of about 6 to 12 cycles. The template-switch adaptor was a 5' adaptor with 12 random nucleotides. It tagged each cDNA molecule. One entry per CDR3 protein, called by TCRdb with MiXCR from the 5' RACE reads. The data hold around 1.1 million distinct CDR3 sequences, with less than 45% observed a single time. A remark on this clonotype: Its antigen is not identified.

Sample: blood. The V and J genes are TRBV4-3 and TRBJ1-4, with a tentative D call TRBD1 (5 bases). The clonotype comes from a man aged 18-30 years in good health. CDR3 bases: TGCGCCAGCAGCCAACATAACAGGTCCAATGAAAAACTGTTTTTT. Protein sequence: CASSQHNRSNEKLFF.